This TCR beta chain was recorded in a study of T-cell memory formation after mild COVID-19. J was trimmed by 9 bases and V by 0 bases; bases with no gene match: 14. Germline CDR1 reads MGHRA; CDR2 reads YSYEKL. The CDR3 covers 18 residues. Worth noting for this clonotype: Its antigen remains unidentified.

TCRdb recomputed calls from the 5' RACE reads with MiXCR, one row per CDR3 protein. Among roughly 150,000 distinct CDR3 sequences listed, roughly 15% were seen once. The study's findings and limits: A subset of responding clones appeared in pre-infection memory, suggesting cross-reactive memory joined.

Source material: PBMCs or a T cell subset sorted from them (not recorded which). The TCR comes from an adult woman who had mild COVID-19 (a few samples of this study predate the infection). Cell type and time point are not known. V is TRBV4-1 and J is TRBJ2-1; 10 bases agree with TRBD2. The CDR3 loop reads CASSQDKERGGRITEQFF. DNA of the CDR3: TGCGCCAGCAGCCAAGATAAAGAGCGGGGGGGCCGGATAACTGAGCAGTTCTTC.